One and the same sample provided the 25 T cell receptor beta chains below, sequenced in a study of cytomegalovirus exposure and HLA in healthy donors. The PCR ran on 60 Vbeta and 13 Jbeta primers. Produced via immunoSEQ multiplex PCR; TCRdb's table is partial and in-frame only. In the table there are approximately 150,000 clones, around 75% of which are singletons. The specimen was PBMCs. The receptors shown here come from a young man in good health and CMV-seropositive.

A note on this clone: At one of its ends the junction is not consistent with the germline gene, which may arise from a read error. The rearrangement joins TRBV7-9 to TRBJ2-7, with D possibly being TRBD1 (6 bases). The CDR3 runs 13 residues. Germline V gene data show CDR1 as SEHNR and CDR2 as FQNEAQ (reference sequence). The CDR3 region is CSSSPGQSYEQYF. Written as DNA, the CDR3 is TGTTCCAGCAGCCCAGGACAGTCCTACGAGCAGTACTTC. Complete variable domain (other parts from reference TRBV7-9 and TRBJ2-7): DTGVSQNPRHKITKRGQNVTFRCDPISEHNRLYWYRQTLGQGPEFLTYFQNEAQLEKSRLLSDRFSAERPKGSFSTLEIQRTEQGDSAMYLCSSSPGQSYEQYFGPGTRLTVT.

The rearrangement links TRBV5-1 to TRBJ2-7; 13 bases match TRBD2. V shed 4 bases and J 6 bases; nucleotides not matched to a gene: 10. This CDR3 comprises 16 residues. Germline V gives CDR1 SGHRS, CDR2 YFSETQ. The CDR3 here is CASSRTSGSGLGEQYF. CDR3 nucleotides: TGCGCCAGCAGCCGGACTAGCGGGAGTGGTCTGGGCGAGCAGTACTTC.

The chain uses TRBV6-5 and TRBJ2-5, with TRBD2 identical over 8 bases. J was trimmed by 5 bases and V by 5 bases; bases with no gene match: 4. CDR1 and CDR2 (germline): MNHEY, SVGAGI. The CDR3 is 13 residues long. In nucleotides, the CDR3 is TGTGCCAGCAGTAGCGGGAGTGGGGAGACCCAGTACTTC. Protein product: CASSSGSGETQYF.

This chain connects TRBV9 to TRBJ2-7; 7 bases are a match to TRBD2. This CDR3 has 14 residues. Germline assignment: CDR1 SGDLS and CDR2 YYNGEE. The trim removed 0 bases at V and 6 bases at J, leaving 6 bases unmatched. The CDR3 region is CASSVGGSDGEQYF. The CDR3, as DNA: TGTGCCAGCAGCGTAGGCGGGAGTGATGGCGAGCAGTACTTC.

The chain couples TRBV4-2 to TRBJ2-7; the match to TRBD1 covers 8 bases. J was trimmed by 0 bases and V by 3 bases; bases with no gene match: 7. CDR3 length equals 16 residues. CDR1 is LGHNA, CDR2 YNFKEQ, per germline. CDR3 loop: CASSHSQGESSYEQYF. The CDR3 nucleotides are TGTGCCAGCAGCCACTCACAGGGGGAGTCCTCCTACGAGCAGTACTTC.

In its sample, this clone was seen once. The CDR3 DNA is TGTGCCAGCAGTTCCATATGGGGGGGGGCCGGGGAGCTGTTTTTT. This gives the protein CASSSIWGGAGELFF. The chain combines TRBV28 with TRBJ2-2; 7 positions agree with TRBD2. V lost 4 bases to trimming and J lost 6 bases; unmatched junction nucleotides: 8. In germline, CDR1 is MDHEN, CDR2 SYDVKM. The CDR3 spans 15 residues.

The chain has TRBV5-1 and TRBJ2-7, with D hard to call. The germline V gene has CDR1 SGHRS and CDR2 YFSETQ. The CDR3 has 16 amino acids. V was clipped by 0 bases and J by 0 bases, with 13 bases between them. The CDR3 DNA sequence: TGCGCCAGCAGCTTGGTTTCCACAGAAAGCTCCTACGAGCAGTACTTC. This encodes CASSLVSTESSYEQYF. Filled out from reference TRBV5-1 and TRBJ2-7, the complete variable domain reads KAGVTQTPRYLIKTRGQQVTLSCSPISGHRSVSWYQQTPGQGLQFLFEYFSETQRNKGNFPGRFSGRQFSNSRSEMNVSTLELGDSALYLCASSLVSTESSYEQYFGPGTRLTVT.

The chain links TRBV28 to TRBJ2-7; D gene uncertain. The CDR3 spans 11 residues. The germline V and J ends were trimmed by 6 bases and 8 bases, with 11 bases remaining between them. The germline gives CDR1 MDHEN, CDR2 SYDVKM. This chain's CDR3 is CASSLQLKQYF. The CDR3 bases are TGTGCCAGCAGCCTGCAGTTGAAGCAGTACTTC. Drawing the rest from reference TRBV28 and TRBJ2-7, the complete variable domain is DVKVTQSSRYLVKRTGEKVFLECVQDMDHENMFWYRQDPGLGLRLIYFSYDVKMKEKGDIPEGYSVSREKKERFSLILESASTNQTSMYLCASSLQLKQYFGPGTRLTVT.

The chain recombines TRBV28 with TRBJ2-1; 12 bases are a match to TRBD2. After removal of 5 bases from V and 6 bases from J, the junction contained 8 bases not matched to a gene. This CDR3 region has 16 residues. The germline gives CDR1 MDHEN, CDR2 SYDVKM. The CDR3 DNA reads TGTGCCAGCAGTCCCAAGGGACTAGCGGGCGGCAATGAGCAGTTCTTC. It yields the protein CASSPKGLAGGNEQFF.

This clone was picked up a small number of times. The DNA of the CDR3 is TGTGCCAGCAGCTTGAAGGGGACAGATGAAGCTTTCTTT. Its translation is CASSLKGTDEAFF. The chain combines TRBV7-8 with TRBJ1-1, with 7 positions matching TRBD1. CDR3 size: 13 residues. J lost 7 bases, V lost 3 bases, and 5 bases had no gene match. Per the germline V gene, CDR1 is SGHVS and CDR2 is FQNEAQ.

This clone was seen a handful of times. This chain uses TRBV9 with TRBJ2-3, with D perhaps matching TRBD2 (5 bases). This CDR3 is 17 amino acids long. Trimming cost V 0 bases and J 1 base, with 15 bases left between them. Germline CDR1 is SGDLS and CDR2 is YYNGEE. The CDR3 region has the DNA TGTGCCAGCAGCGTAGATGAGGGATTCAAAGGCACAGATACGCAGTATTTT. Protein: CASSVDEGFKGTDTQYF. The full variable domain, in which reference TRBV9 and TRBJ2-3 provide the parts outside the CDR3, is DSGVTQTPKHLITATGQRVTLRCSPRSGDLSVYWYQQSLDQGLQFLIQYYNGEERAKGNILERFSAQQFPDLHSELNLSSLELGDSALYFCASSVDEGFKGTDTQYFGPGTRLTVL.

The chain is built from TRBV6-1 and TRBJ1-1, with 8 bases that match TRBD1. The V gene end was trimmed by 2 bases and the J gene end by 2 bases; junction bases not matched to a gene: 10. The CDR3 totals 17 residues. Germline CDR1 is MNHNS and CDR2 is SASEGT. Here the CDR3 reads CASSELFGQGANTEAFF. DNA of the CDR3: TGTGCCAGCAGTGAATTGTTTGGGCAGGGGGCCAACACTGAAGCTTTCTTT.

J is TRBJ2-5 and V is TRBV4-2; 7 nucleotides align to TRBD1. J was trimmed by 2 bases and V by 4 bases; bases with no gene match: 4. CDR1 and CDR2 (germline): LGHNA, YNFKEQ. CDR3 length equals 14 residues. The CDR3 spells CASSLRQGQETQYF. CDR3 nucleotides: TGTGCCAGCAGCCTTAGACAGGGACAAGAGACCCAGTACTTC.

The chain has TRBV7-2 and TRBJ2-4, with a tentative D call TRBD2 (5 bases). V was trimmed by 2 bases and J by 8 bases, leaving 16 bases between them. This CDR3 comprises 15 residues. Germline lookup yields CDR1 SGHTA and CDR2 FQGNSA. The CDR3, as DNA: TGTGCCAGCAGCTTATTAGCGTCGGTATCTGACATTCAGTACTTC. The encoded protein is CASSLLASVSDIQYF. The whole variable domain, filled in from reference TRBV7-2 and TRBJ2-4, reads GAGVSQSPSNKVTEKGKDVELRCDPISGHTALYWYRQSLGQGLEFLIYFQGNSAPDKSGLPSDRFSAERTGGSVSTLTIQRTQQEDSAVYLCASSLLASVSDIQYFGAGTRLSVL.

Points on this clone: The junction does not match germline at one end; this may be a read error. The genes are TRBV7-9 and TRBJ2-7; D unclear. The CDR3 totals 12 residues. Germline V gene data show CDR1 as SEHNR and CDR2 as FQNEAQ (reference sequence). DNA for the CDR3: TGTTCCAGCAGCCCGCTCGGCTACGAGCAGTACTTC. Protein: CSSSPLGYEQYF.

The rearrangement joins TRBV7-2 to TRBJ2-1; 10 positions match TRBD2. CDR1 is SGHTA and CDR2 is FQGNSA in the germline V gene. V lost 5 bases, J lost 1 base, and 2 bases stayed unmatched. This CDR3 spans 15 amino acids. CDR3 DNA: TGTGCCAGCAGCGAACTAGCGGGGTCCTACAATGAGCAGTTCTTC. Its translation: CASSELAGSYNEQFF. Drawing the rest from reference TRBV7-2 and TRBJ2-1, the complete variable domain is GAGVSQSPSNKVTEKGKDVELRCDPISGHTALYWYRQSLGQGLEFLIYFQGNSAPDKSGLPSDRFSAERTGGSVSTLTIQRTQQEDSAVYLCASSELAGSYNEQFFGPGTRLTVL.

This clone was seen a single time. V usage is TRBV5-6 and J usage is TRBJ1-2, with 9 nucleotides matching TRBD1. J lost 4 bases, V lost 4 bases, and 11 bases had no gene match. Germline CDR1 reads SGHDT; CDR2 reads YYEEEE. The CDR3 consists of 16 residues. The CDR3 protein is CASSRTGTGRGYGYTF. The DNA of the CDR3 is TGTGCCAGCAGCCGGACCGGGACAGGGAGAGGCTATGGCTACACCTTC.

V gene TRBV6-5 combines with J gene TRBJ1-1; D is undetermined. Trimming removed 7 bases at V and 5 bases at J, with 14 bases between. Looked up from germline, CDR1 is MNHEY and CDR2 is SVGAGI. The CDR3 contains 13 residues. The CDR3 DNA sequence: TGTGCCAGCACCCCAAGTTCCGGGACTGAAGCTTTCTTT. Amino acids: CASTPSSGTEAFF.

This clone was recorded only once. J is TRBJ2-2 and V is TRBV6-6; D possibly corresponds to TRBD1 (6 bases). Trimming pared 8 bases from V and 2 bases from J, leaving 9 bases between. Germline V gene lookup returns CDR1 MNHNY and CDR2 SVGAGI (reference sequence). This CDR3 is 13 amino acids long. CDR3 protein: CASGQPNTGELFF. For the CDR3, the DNA is TGTGCCAGCGGACAGCCAAACACCGGGGAGCTGTTTTTT.

The chain links TRBV29-1 to TRBJ1-1; 10 nucleotides match TRBD1. This CDR3 has 15 amino acids. Germline values: CDR1 SQVTM, CDR2 ANQGSEA. The trim removed 7 bases at V and 5 bases at J, leaving 13 bases unmatched. CDR3 sequence (DNA): TGCAGCGCCGCCCGGGACAGGGGTCCGGGTACTGAAGCTTTCTTT. Residues: CSAARDRGPGTEAFF.

The V gene is TRBV28, the J gene TRBJ1-2; no clear D gene. The CDR3 is 12 amino acids. Trimming cost V 5 bases and J 14 bases, with 18 bases left between them. In germline, CDR1 is MDHEN, CDR2 SYDVKM. The CDR3 loop is CASSTDFTLKTF. The CDR3 DNA follows: TGTGCCAGCAGTACGGACTTTACCTTGAAAACCTTC.

The gene calls are TRBV9 and TRBJ2-1; D gene uncertain. In germline, CDR1 is SGDLS, CDR2 YYNGEE. V dropped 0 bases and J dropped 4 bases, with 8 bases sitting between them. The CDR3 extends over 14 amino acids. In nucleotides, the CDR3 is TGTGCCAGCAGCGTAGTATGGCAATACAATGAGCAGTTCTTC. Residues: CASSVVWQYNEQFF.

This sequence joins TRBV6-1 and TRBJ1-2; 7 bases match TRBD1. The CDR3 consists of 16 residues. After removal of 1 base from V and 4 bases from J, the junction contained 9 bases not matched to a gene. Germline V gene data show CDR1 as MNHNS and CDR2 as SASEGT. The CDR3 loop is CASSEVGGATFYGYTF. CDR3 sequence (DNA): TGTGCCAGCAGTGAAGTAGGGGGCGCGACGTTCTATGGCTACACCTTC.

The genes are TRBV5-4 and TRBJ2-3, with 9 positions matching TRBD2. Germline CDR1 reads SGHNT; CDR2 reads YYREEE (reference sequence). Trimming took 0 bases from V and 3 from J; bases not matched to a gene: 2. This CDR3 has 15 residues. The CDR3 region is CASSLVSGSTDTQYF. The CDR3 region has the DNA TGTGCCAGCAGCTTGGTTAGCGGGAGTACAGATACGCAGTATTTT.

J is TRBJ2-7 and V is TRBV6-5; 8 nucleotides align to TRBD2. CDR3 length equals 15 residues. Germline trimming cut 7 bases from V and 2 bases from J; bases unmatched to any gene: 10. The germline CDR1 and CDR2 sequences are MNHEY and SVGAGI. For the CDR3, the DNA is TGTGCCAGCAAATCTCCTACTAGCGGTACCTACGAGCAGTACTTC. Translating gives CASKSPTSGTYEQYF.